Presented here are 23 T cell receptor beta chains from one specimen sequenced in a study of T cell repertoires in cytomegalovirus infection. TCRdb processed the reads anew with MiXCR; each CDR3 protein has one entry. The sample holds 900,000 to 950,000 distinct CDR3 sequences, 31% seen once. No antigen has been identified for these receptors. Source: cultured CD8+ T cells from PBMCs, taken from culture after CMV antigen stimulation. The receptors were gathered from a human donor in good health (CMV status not recorded). Some clones in this sample may be carry-over from other donors' samples.

Only a few counts were recorded for this clonotype. The chain combines TRBV7-9 with TRBJ1-1; D may be TRBD1 (5 bases). The CDR3 has 15 residues. CDR1 and CDR2 (germline): SEHNR, FQNEAQ (reference sequence). With 1 base removed from V and 3 bases from J, the gap between germline ends came to 12 bases. This CDR3 reads CASSLEGQGYTEAFF. CDR3 nucleotide sequence: TGTGCCAGCAGCTTAGAGGGGCAGGGATACACTGAAGCTTTCTTT.

The chain recombines TRBV9 with TRBJ2-7; 12 bases agree with TRBD2. The CDR3 consists of 13 residues. J gave up 7 bases and V 4 bases, and 3 bases lay outside the gene matches. Germline CDR1 is SGDLS and CDR2 is YYNGEE. This chain's CDR3 is CASSTGTSGEQYV. CDR3 nucleotide sequence: TGTGCCAGCAGCACTGGGACTAGCGGGGAGCAGTACGTC.

The chain employs TRBV6-5 and TRBJ1-1, with 7 nucleotides matching TRBD1. Germline V CDR1 and CDR2: MNHEY, SVGAGI. CDR3 size: 12 residues. After removal of 2 bases from V and 11 bases from J, the junction contained 5 bases not matched to a gene. The CDR3 sequence is CASSYKTGDAFF. CDR3 in DNA: TGTGCCAGCAGTTACAAAACAGGGGACGCTTTCTTT.

V and J are TRBV4-1 and TRBJ1-3, with unresolved D. Deletions cut 3 bases from V and 4 bases from J, with 4 bases between. Germline values: CDR1 MGHRA, CDR2 YSYEKL. This CDR3 comprises 12 residues. The CDR3: CASSQRGNTIYF. The CDR3 region has the DNA TGCGCCAGCAGCCAGAGAGGAAACACCATATATTTT.

This clonotype was counted ten times or more. The CDR3 here is CASRGTGPGMPQHF. The CDR3 coding sequence is TGTGCCAGCAGGGGGACAGGACCTGGAATGCCCCAGCATTTT. The J gene is TRBJ1-5, the V gene TRBV12-3 or TRBV12-4; 8 bases align to TRBD1. The CDR3 runs 14 residues. V lost 6 bases to trimming and J lost 9 bases; unmatched junction nucleotides: 10.

V is TRBV15 and J is TRBJ1-2; tentatively, D is TRBD1 (6 bases). Germline V gene sequence: CDR1 LNHNV, CDR2 YYDKDF (reference sequence). Trimming took 0 bases from V and 3 from J, leaving 8 bases between them. The length of the CDR3 is 14 residues. CDR3 coding DNA: TGTGCCACCAGCAGAGATAACAGGGACTATGGCTACACCTTC. This codes for CATSRDNRDYGYTF.

This clonotype was counted at least ten times. V is TRBV7-9 and J is TRBJ2-1, with 10 bases matching TRBD1. Germline CDR1 and CDR2: SEHNR and FQNEAQ (reference sequence). Trimming at V came to 5 bases and at J to 8 bases, leaving 12 bases not matched to a gene. This CDR3 comprises 16 residues. The CDR3 nucleotides read TGTGCCAGCAGCCCCACCCCGGGGACAGGGGTAGATGAGCAGTTCTTC. Its protein product is CASSPTPGTGVDEQFF.

A remark on this clonotype: A clone one base away is much larger, so this may be a read error. This sequence joins TRBV7-8 and TRBJ1-2; TRBD1 aligns across 9 bases. Germline-derived CDR1 and CDR2 are SGHVS and FQNEAQ. This CDR3 has 14 residues. CDR3 DNA: TGTGACAGCAGCCCAACAGGGACAGGGTACGGCTACACCTTC. This codes for CDSSPTGTGYGYTF.

Concerning this clonotype itself: A read error may account for a junction end that differs from germline. The chain combines TRBV6-5 with TRBJ2-2; 13 nucleotides match TRBD2. The germline CDR1 and CDR2 sequences are MNHEY and SVGAGI. The CDR3 contains 14 residues. CDR3 residues: CASSPGLAGAQGVF. Written as DNA, the CDR3 is TGTGCCAGCAGTCCTGGACTAGCGGGGGCCCAGGGAGTTTTT.

The CDR3 spells CSAALLINPYGGSGNTIYF. The CDR3 nucleotides are TGCAGTGCTGCGTTGTTAATAAACCCTTATGGAGGCTCTGGAAACACCATATATTTT. The rearrangement uses TRBV20-1 and TRBJ1-3; D gene ambiguous. CDR1 DFQATT and CDR2 SNEGSKA come from the germline V gene (reference sequence). The CDR3 is 19 residues long. The V end lost 5 bases, the J end lost 0 bases, and 26 bases lay between the germline ends.

This clonotype was picked up many times. The chain uses TRBV7-8 and TRBJ2-1, with 9 bases aligning to TRBD2. Germline values: CDR1 SGHVS, CDR2 FQNEAQ. The CDR3 runs 16 residues. V shed 5 bases and J 1 base; nucleotides not matched to a gene: 6. DNA of the CDR3: TGTGCCAGCAGCCCAAAGACTAGCGGTTCCTACAATGAGCAGTTCTTC. As protein: CASSPKTSGSYNEQFF.

Only a few counts were recorded for this clonotype. This chain connects TRBV6-1 to TRBJ2-7; D not resolved. Trimming left V 2 bases short and J 6 bases short, with 14 bases between. This CDR3 contains 14 residues. In germline, CDR1 is MNHNS, CDR2 SASEGT. CDR3 protein: CASSEFGMGIEQYV. The CDR3 DNA follows: TGTGCCAGCAGTGAATTTGGGATGGGGATCGAGCAGTACGTC.

This clonotype was counted a few times. The chain couples TRBV7-8 to TRBJ2-1; 7 bases line up with TRBD1. The CDR3 is 12 residues long. Germline values: CDR1 SGHVS, CDR2 FQNEAQ. Unmatched junction bases numbered 6, after V lost 2 bases and J lost 14 bases. The CDR3 here is CASSLTGTDEFF. For the CDR3, the DNA is TGTGCCAGCAGCTTAACGGGGACAGACGAGTTCTTC.

The rearrangement uses TRBV10-3 and TRBJ1-4; a possible D gene is TRBD1 (6 bases). Germline CDR1 and CDR2: ENHRY and SYGVKD. Deletions cut 6 bases from V and 8 bases from J, with 19 bases between. This CDR3 comprises 15 residues. The CDR3 DNA sequence: TGTGCCATCAGCGACCGGGGGCTAGGTGGAGAAAAACTGTTTTTT. Translation gives CAISDRGLGGEKLFF.

The rearrangement joins TRBV7-6 to TRBJ2-2; D might be TRBD1 or TRBD2, each matching 6 bases. V was pared by 1 base and J by 11 bases, with 11 bases between. Germline lookup yields CDR1 SGHVS and CDR2 FNYEAQ. The length of the CDR3 is 13 residues. The CDR3 DNA reads TGTGCCAGCAGCTTAGACGAGGGGGGAGAGCTGTTTTTT. It codes for CASSLDEGGELFF.

This clonotype was seen just once. This rearrangement joins TRBV27 to TRBJ1-4; D unclear. Germline assignment: CDR1 MNHEY and CDR2 SMNVEV (reference sequence). V was pared by 2 bases and J by 2 bases, with 6 bases between. The CDR3 covers 14 residues. The CDR3 sequence: CASSLIGTNEKLFF. For the CDR3, the DNA is TGTGCCAGCAGTTTAATAGGGACTAATGAAAAACTGTTTTTT.

In its sample, this clonotype was seen many times. The gene calls are TRBV7-6 and TRBJ2-1, with 7 bases lining up with TRBD2. In germline, CDR1 is SGHVS, CDR2 FNYEAQ. V lost 0 bases, J lost 4 bases, and 9 bases stayed unmatched. The CDR3 totals 17 residues. The CDR3, as DNA: TGTGCCAGCAGCTTAGCGCGGAGGGCGGGGGTTTACAATGAGCAGTTCTTC. The encoded protein is CASSLARRAGVYNEQFF.

This CDR3 reads CASRTWTGQGYGYTF. The DNA of the CDR3 is TGTGCCAGCAGAACATGGACAGGGCAGGGCTATGGCTACACCTTC. The chain recombines TRBV6-6 with TRBJ1-2, with 8 bases aligning to TRBD1. Germline CDR1 MNHNY, CDR2 SVGAGI (reference sequence). The CDR3 runs 15 residues. Trimming took 6 bases from V and 4 from J; bases not matched to a gene: 10.

The chain joins TRBV3-1 to TRBJ1-1; no clear D. The CDR3 covers 14 residues. Looked up from germline, CDR1 is LGHDT and CDR2 is YNNKEL (reference sequence). Trimming took off 3 bases at V and 1 base at J, with 9 bases between the two ends. CDR3 nucleotides: TGTGCCAGCAGCCATGTGGCCTCGAACACTGAAGCTTTCTTT. It yields the protein CASSHVASNTEAFF.

The chain is built from TRBV12-3 or TRBV12-4 and TRBJ2-7, with D possibly being TRBD1 (6 bases). The CDR3 is made up of 15 amino acids. V dropped 5 bases and J dropped 1 base, with 15 bases sitting between them. The CDR3 spells CASSLGQNPSYEQYF. CDR3 coding DNA: TGTGCCAGCAGTCTAGGACAGAACCCTTCCTACGAGCAGTACTTC.

Notes on this clonotype: This may be a read error: a much more frequent sequence differs by one nucleotide. The gene calls are TRBV7-6 and TRBJ1-1; 10 nucleotides align to TRBD1. There are 15 residues in the CDR3. Per germline, CDR1 SGHVS and CDR2 FNYEAQ. As DNA, the CDR3 is TGTACCAGCAGCTTAGGGACAGGGGCGAACACTGAAGCTTTCTTT. Amino acid sequence: CTSSLGTGANTEAFF.

The chain links TRBV10-2 to TRBJ2-1; possibly TRBD2 for D (6 bases). The CDR3 is 14 amino acids. The germline CDR1 and CDR2 sequences are WSHSY and SAAADI. The V gene lost 3 bases and the J gene lost 2 bases, with 8 bases spanning the gap. The CDR3 DNA sequence: TGCGCCAGCAGTGACCGGGGGACCTACAATGAGCAGTTCTTC. Translated, it gives CASSDRGTYNEQFF.

This clonotype was observed a few times. CDR3 sequence: CASPPPPTSTDTQYF. The DNA of the CDR3 is TGTGCCAGCCCTCCGCCGCCGACTAGCACAGATACGCAGTATTTT. The chain couples TRBV5-4 to TRBJ2-3; no clear D gene. The CDR3 runs to 15 residues. Germline lookup yields CDR1 SGHNT and CDR2 YYREEE (reference sequence). Trimming cost V 7 bases and J 0 bases, with 15 bases left between them.